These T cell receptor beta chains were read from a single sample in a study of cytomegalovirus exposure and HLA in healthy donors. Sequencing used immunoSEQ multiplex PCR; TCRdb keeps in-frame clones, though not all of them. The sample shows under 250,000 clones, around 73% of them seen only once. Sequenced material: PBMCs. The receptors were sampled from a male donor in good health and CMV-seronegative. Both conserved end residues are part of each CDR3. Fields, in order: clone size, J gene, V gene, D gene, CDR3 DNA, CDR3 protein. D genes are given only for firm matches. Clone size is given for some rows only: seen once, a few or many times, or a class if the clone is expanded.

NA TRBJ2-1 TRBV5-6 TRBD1 TGTGCCAGCAACCTGAGAGGGACAGGAGCCTACAATGAGCAGTTCTTC CASNLRGTGAYNEQFF
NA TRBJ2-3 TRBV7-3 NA TGTGCCAGCAGCCCAAGGGGTCAGGGGTATGGCACAGATACGCAGTATTTT CASSPRGQGYGTDTQYF
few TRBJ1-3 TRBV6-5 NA TGTGCCAGCAGTTACTCACAGGGTGCTGGAAACACCATATATTTT CASSYSQGAGNTIYF
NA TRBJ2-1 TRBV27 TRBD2 TGTGCCAGCCAGACTAGCGGGACAGATGAGCAGTTCTTC CASQTSGTDEQFF
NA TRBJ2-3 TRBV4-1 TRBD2 TGCGCCAGCAGCCAAGCCCCAGGGAGGGCCGTGGATACGCAGTATTTT CASSQAPGRAVDTQYF
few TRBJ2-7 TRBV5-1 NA TGCGCCAGCAGCCGGGCGGGGCCTGGCGACTACGAGCAGTACTTC CASSRAGPGDYEQYF
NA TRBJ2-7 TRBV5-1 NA TGCGCCAGCAGCTTGTCCACTGTCCCCCGAGAGCAGTACTTC CASSLSTVPREQYF
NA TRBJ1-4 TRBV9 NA TGTGCCAGCAGCGTAGAGCCAGGGCCGGAAAAACTGTTTTTT CASSVEPGPEKLFF
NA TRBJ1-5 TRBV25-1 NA TGTGCCAGCAGTGGACAGCTGAGCAATCAGCCCCAGCATTTT CASSGQLSNQPQHF
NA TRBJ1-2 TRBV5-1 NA TGCGCCAGCAGCATTCAGTCCAATGGCTACACCTTC CASSIQSNGYTF
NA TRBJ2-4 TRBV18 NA TGTGCCAGCTCACCCCGGGATGGGGCAGGGGTAACTCCCACCATTCAGTACTTC CASSPRDGAGVTPTIQYF
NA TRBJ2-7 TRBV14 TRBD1 TGTGCCAGCCGACAGGGGCTATCCTACGAGCAGTACTTC CASRQGLSYEQYF
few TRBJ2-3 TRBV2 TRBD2 TGTGCCAGCAGTGAGACTAGCGGGCCTAGCACAGATACGCAGTATTTT CASSETSGPSTDTQYF
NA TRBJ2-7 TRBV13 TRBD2 TGTGCCAGCAGCTTAAGGCTAGCGGGGGGCTACGAGCAGTACTTC CASSLRLAGGYEQYF
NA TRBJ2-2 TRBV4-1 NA TGCGCCAGCAGCCAAGTCTTACTTATGGCCGGGGAGCTGTTTTTT CASSQVLLMAGELFF
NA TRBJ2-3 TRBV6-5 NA TGTGCCAGCAGGGGGGCGGGAGCAGGGGCAGATACGCAGTATTTT CASRGAGAGADTQYF
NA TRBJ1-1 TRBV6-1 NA TGTGCCAGCAGTTTGCGGAGCTGGAACACTGAAGCTTTCTTT CASSLRSWNTEAFF
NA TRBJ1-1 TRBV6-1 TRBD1 TGTGCCAGCAGTATTTCGACAGGGGCAGGCGGTGAAGCTTTCTTT CASSISTGAGGEAFF
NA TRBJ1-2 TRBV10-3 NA TGTGCCATGGGTTCTATAGGAGACGATGGCTACACCTTC CAMGSIGDDGYTF
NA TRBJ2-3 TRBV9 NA TGTGCCAGCAGCTTTGGACAGGCGGGGGATACGCAGTATTTT CASSFGQAGDTQYF
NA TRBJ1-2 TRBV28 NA TGTGCCAGCAGGAGGGACACTAACTATGGCTACACCTTC CASRRDTNYGYTF
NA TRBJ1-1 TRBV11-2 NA TGTGCCAGCAGCTTGGGGGGGGCGAACACTGAAGCTTTCTTT CASSLGGANTEAFF
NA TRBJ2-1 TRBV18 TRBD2 TGTGCCAGCTCACCAAGCATAGGGAGGGGTTCCTACAATGAGCAGTTCTTC CASSPSIGRGSYNEQFF
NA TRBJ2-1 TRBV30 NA TGTGCCTGGAACTTGGGGGGCAATGAGCAGTTCTTC CAWNLGGNEQFF
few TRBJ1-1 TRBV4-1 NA TGCGCCAGCAGCCCAGGCGGGTCTCAAATAGAAGCTTTCTTT CASSPGGSQIEAFF
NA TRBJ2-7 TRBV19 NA TGTGCCAGTAGTCGCAGCGGTAGGAGCTCCTACGAGCAGTACTTC CASSRSGRSSYEQYF
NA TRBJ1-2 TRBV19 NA TGTGCCAGTAGTATGAGCACAGACTATGGCTACACCTTC CASSMSTDYGYTF
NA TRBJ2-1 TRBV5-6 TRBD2 TGTGCCAGCAGCCCGGGGGGGGTCAGGCTCCGAGATGAGCAGTTCTTC CASSPGGVRLRDEQFF
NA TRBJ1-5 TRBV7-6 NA TGTGCCAGCAGCTTAGGTCCCGGTCAGCCCCAGCATTTT CASSLGPGQPQHF
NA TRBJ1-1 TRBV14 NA TGTGCCAGCAGCCAAGATCTGAGAATGAACACTGAAGCTTTCTTT CASSQDLRMNTEAFF
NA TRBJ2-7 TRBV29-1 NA TGCAGCGTTGTGCTAGTTTCCTACGAGCAGTACTTC CSVVLVSYEQYF
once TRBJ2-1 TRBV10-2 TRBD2 TGCGCCAGCAGTGACGTACTAGCGACGGATTTTTACAATGAGCAGTTCTTC CASSDVLATDFYNEQFF
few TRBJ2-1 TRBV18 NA TGTGCCAGCTCACCCATGGACACCTACAATGAGCAGTTCTTC CASSPMDTYNEQFF
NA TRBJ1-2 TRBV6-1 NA TGTGCCAGCAGTGGACTTACCCACTACTATGGCTACACCTTC CASSGLTHYYGYTF
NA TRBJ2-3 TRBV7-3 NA TGTGCCAGCAGCCCTTCTAGCACAGATACGCAGTATTTT CASSPSSTDTQYF
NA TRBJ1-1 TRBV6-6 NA TGTGCCAGCAGTTACTCCGGGAGGGAAGAAGCTTTCTTT CASSYSGREEAFF
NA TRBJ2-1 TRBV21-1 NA TGTGCCAGCAGCAAAGTTGGGCTACTCCCGACGGAGCAGTTCTTC CASSKVGLLPTEQFF
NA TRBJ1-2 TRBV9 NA TGTGCCAGCAGCGTAGCGACAGTTCCTTACTATGGCTACACCTTC CASSVATVPYYGYTF
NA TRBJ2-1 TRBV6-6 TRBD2 TGTGCCAGCAGGCCGAGGGCTAGCGGCTTATACAATGAGCAGTTCTTC CASRPRASGLYNEQFF
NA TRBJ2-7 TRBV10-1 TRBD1 TGCGCCAGCAGTGATACAGGGGATTACTACGAGCAGTACTTC CASSDTGDYYEQYF
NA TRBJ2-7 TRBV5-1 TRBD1 TGCGCCAGCTCTCACAGGGGGACGTACGAGCAGTACTTC CASSHRGTYEQYF